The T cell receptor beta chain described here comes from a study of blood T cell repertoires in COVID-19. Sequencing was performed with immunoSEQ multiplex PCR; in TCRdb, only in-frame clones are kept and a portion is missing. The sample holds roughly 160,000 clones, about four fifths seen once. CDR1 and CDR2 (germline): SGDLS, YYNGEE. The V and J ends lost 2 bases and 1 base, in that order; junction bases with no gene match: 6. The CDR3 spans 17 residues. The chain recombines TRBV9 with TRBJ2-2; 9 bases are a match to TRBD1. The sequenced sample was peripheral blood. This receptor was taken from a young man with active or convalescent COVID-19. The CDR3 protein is CASSVNPGQGNTGELFF. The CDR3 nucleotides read TGTGCCAGCAGCGTTAATCCGGGACAGGGGAACACCGGGGAGCTGTTTTTT.